These 20 T cell receptor beta chains were sequenced from one sample in a study of shared T cell receptors in the human thymus. Repertoires were generated with immunoSEQ multiplex PCR, while TCRdb's copy carries only in-frame clones and drops some. This repertoire shows some 640,000 clones, roughly 86% found once; its top ten account for roughly 0.0087%. These data were likewise used in another study, on human thymus T cells.

The specimen was thymocytes. The receptor set was obtained from a boy under three years old with a congenital heart defect.

The chain is built from TRBV15 and TRBJ1-4; D gene ambiguous. This CDR3 contains 14 residues. The germline CDR1 and CDR2 sequences are LNHNV and YYDKDF (reference sequence). V shed 8 bases and J shed 0 bases, with 10 bases lying between them. CDR3 residues: CATGNSATNEKLFF. CDR3 coding DNA: TGTGCCACCGGTAACTCTGCAACTAATGAAAAACTGTTTTTT.

The gene calls are TRBV11-2 and TRBJ2-7, with D possibly being TRBD1 (6 bases). CDR1 and CDR2 from the germline V gene are SGHAT and FQNNGV. The CDR3 sequence is 14 residues long. V was cut by 8 bases and J by 2 bases, with 16 bases left in between. This CDR3 is CASCTDSHAYEQYF. For the CDR3, the DNA is TGTGCCAGCTGTACGGACAGTCACGCCTACGAGCAGTACTTC.

Of note for this clone: A junction boundary mismatches the germline segment, possibly from a read error. Other DNA sequences from this sample encode an identical CDR3 as well. The J gene is TRBJ1-6, the V gene TRBV9; D is unclear. Germline CDR1 and CDR2: SGDLS and YYNGEE. The CDR3 length is 16 residues. The CDR3 reads CASSVASGEANSPLHF. The CDR3 DNA reads as TGTGCCAGCAGCGTAGCTTCGGGAGAGGCGAATTCCCCCCTCCACTTT.

This chain connects TRBV28 to TRBJ1-2, with D unclear. V lost 0 bases, J lost 2 bases, and 7 bases lay in between. The germline gives CDR1 MDHEN, CDR2 SYDVKM. The CDR3 spans 14 residues. This CDR3 is CASSLWEANYGYTF. DNA of the CDR3: TGTGCCAGCAGTTTATGGGAGGCCAACTATGGCTACACCTTC.

This rearrangement joins TRBV14 to TRBJ1-1, with 7 nucleotides matching TRBD1. The CDR3 covers 15 residues. Germline V gene data show CDR1 as SGHDN and CDR2 as FVKESK. Trimming removed 3 bases from V and 0 bases from J; junction bases left unmatched: 4. In nucleotides, the CDR3 is TGTGCCAGCAGCCAGGACAGGTTCTTGAACACTGAAGCTTTCTTT. This codes for CASSQDRFLNTEAFF.

This rearrangement joins TRBV27 to TRBJ1-1; D is unresolved. Trimming took 7 bases from V and 4 from J, leaving 13 bases between them. The CDR3 runs to 13 residues. From germline, CDR1 is MNHEY and CDR2 SMNVEV (reference sequence). CDR3 amino acids: CASTSLTGTEAFF. The CDR3 DNA is TGTGCCAGCACCTCCTTAACGGGCACTGAAGCTTTCTTT.

This chain joins TRBV19 and TRBJ1-5, with D unresolved. Germline V gene sequence: CDR1 LNHDA, CDR2 SQIVND (reference sequence). The CDR3 runs to 14 residues. V lost 6 bases to trimming and J lost 3 bases, with 12 bases between them. As DNA, the CDR3 is TGTGCCAGTAGACAAGACACCATCAATCAGCCCCAGCATTTT. Protein: CASRQDTINQPQHF.

The chain combines TRBV19 with TRBJ1-2, with D tentatively TRBD1 (5 bases). Looked up from germline, CDR1 is LNHDA and CDR2 is SQIVND (reference sequence). The V gene lost 7 bases and the J gene lost 2 bases, with 14 bases spanning the gap. The CDR3 length is 14 residues. The CDR3 protein is CASTNPTANYGYTF. CDR3 DNA sequence: TGTGCCAGTACAAACCCGACAGCCAACTATGGCTACACCTTC.

The V call is TRBV4-1, the J call TRBJ2-7, with a possible D match to TRBD1 (7 bases). V dropped 2 bases and J dropped 2 bases, with 19 bases sitting between them. The CDR3 loop spans 17 amino acids. Germline V CDR1 and CDR2: MGHRA, YSYEKL. As DNA, the CDR3 is TGCGCCAGCAGCCAAACCCACGGAGGGGGCCATCCCTACGAGCAGTACTTC. As protein: CASSQTHGGGHPYEQYF.

The chain joins TRBV7-9 to TRBJ2-1; no firm D call. The germline CDR1 and CDR2 sequences are SEHNR and FQNEAQ (reference sequence). V was clipped by 5 bases and J by 0 bases, with 8 bases between them. The CDR3 is 14 amino acids. CDR3 in amino acids: CASSRRSSYNEQFF. CDR3 sequence (DNA): TGTGCCAGCAGCCGACGGAGCTCCTACAATGAGCAGTTCTTC.

This clone was seen a handful of times. For the CDR3, the DNA is TGTGCCAGCAGTTACCTGCCGACCGGGACAGCCTTAAAGCAGTACTTC. Amino acids: CASSYLPTGTALKQYF. This rearrangement joins TRBV6-5 to TRBJ2-7, with TRBD1 matching 7 bases. The CDR3 consists of 16 residues. V shed 2 bases and J 8 bases; nucleotides not matched to a gene: 15. Germline V lookup: CDR1 MNHEY, CDR2 SVGAGI.

The chain links TRBV14 to TRBJ2-7; D is perhaps TRBD2 (5 bases). This CDR3 is 11 amino acids long. Germline CDR1 and CDR2: SGHDN and FVKESK. With 6 bases removed from V and 5 bases from J, the gap between germline ends came to 8 bases. For the CDR3, the DNA is TGTGCCAGCAGGCACGGGGACGAGCAGTACTTC. Protein sequence: CASRHGDEQYF.

The chain joins TRBV11-2 to TRBJ1-1; D call uncertain. Germline CDR1 and CDR2: SGHAT and FQNNGV. Trimming cost V 5 bases and J 2 bases, with 6 bases left between them. The CDR3 runs 12 residues. The CDR3: CASSQINTEAFF. The CDR3 bases are TGTGCCAGCAGCCAGATAAACACTGAAGCTTTCTTT.

V usage is TRBV5-1 and J usage is TRBJ2-1; a weak D match, TRBD1 (5 bases). CDR3 size: 14 residues. Deletions cut 2 bases from V and 0 bases from J, with 6 bases between. Germline V gives CDR1 SGHRS, CDR2 YFSETQ. CDR3 sequence reads: CASSFDSSYNEQFF. Here the CDR3 DNA reads TGCGCCAGCAGCTTTGACAGCTCCTACAATGAGCAGTTCTTC.

J is TRBJ2-1 and V is TRBV14, with 7 bases aligning to TRBD1. V dropped 4 bases and J dropped 7; count of bases not matched to a gene: 4. The germline V gene encodes CDR1 SGHDN and CDR2 FVKESK. The CDR3 is made up of 13 amino acids. The CDR3 loop is CASSRQGVNEQFF. The CDR3 DNA sequence: TGTGCCAGCAGCCGACAGGGTGTGAATGAGCAGTTCTTC.

The V and J genes are TRBV28 and TRBJ2-7, with 14 positions matching TRBD2. Germline CDR1 reads MDHEN; CDR2 reads SYDVKM. CDR3 length: 17 amino acids. J gave up 2 bases and V 5 bases, and 8 bases lay outside the gene matches. CDR3 DNA: TGTGCCAGCAGTCCGGGACTAGCGGGAGATTCGGCCTACGAGCAGTACTTC. This encodes CASSPGLAGDSAYEQYF.

The V and J genes are TRBV4-1 and TRBJ1-4; 7 bases match TRBD1. The CDR3 extends over 16 amino acids. V lost 2 bases, J lost 8 bases, and 11 bases stayed unmatched. In germline, CDR1 is MGHRA, CDR2 YSYEKL. For the CDR3, the DNA is TGCGCCAGCAGCCAACCCCGGACAGGATCGGTCGAAAAACTGTTTTTT. Amino acids: CASSQPRTGSVEKLFF.

V gene TRBV11-2 combines with J gene TRBJ1-1, with D tentatively TRBD1 (6 bases). Trimming removed 5 bases at V and 2 bases at J, with 21 bases between. This CDR3 is 17 amino acids long. Germline V gene lookup returns CDR1 SGHAT and CDR2 FQNNGV. For the CDR3, the DNA is TGTGCCAGCAGCCCACCGGGACAACCAATGATTAACACTGAAGCTTTCTTT. It is translated as CASSPPGQPMINTEAFF. Full variable domain (outside the CDR3, taken from reference TRBV11-2 and TRBJ1-1): EAGVAQSPRYKIIEKRQSVAFWCNPISGHATLYWYQQILGQGPKLLIQFQNNGVVDDSQLPKDRFSAERLKGVDSTLKIQPAKLEDSAVYLCASSPPGQPMINTEAFFGQGTRLTVV.

In regard to this clone: Other DNA sequences from this sample encode an identical CDR3 as well. This chain joins TRBV5-1 and TRBJ2-7; 10 positions agree with TRBD2. Germline CDR1 is SGHRS and CDR2 is YFSETQ. CDR3 size: 15 residues. V gave up 0 bases and J gave up 4 bases; unmatched junction bases: 4. The CDR3 here is CASSLGLAGPYEQYF. CDR3 nucleotide sequence: TGCGCCAGCAGCTTGGGACTAGCGGGCCCATACGAGCAGTACTTC.

The chain employs TRBV5-4 and TRBJ2-1; 7 bases are a match to TRBD1. The CDR3 loop spans 13 amino acids. The germline V gene has CDR1 SGHNT and CDR2 YYREEE (reference sequence). The junction had 1 base not matched to a gene; V was cut back by 2 bases and J by 5 bases. The CDR3, as DNA: TGTGCCAGCAGCTTTGACAGGGACAATGAGCAGTTCTTC. Translation: CASSFDRDNEQFF.